The source of this T cell receptor beta chain is a study of control samples from healthy donors and cancer patients. Only in-frame clones appear in the TCRdb table, and some are missing; sequencing was by immunoSEQ multiplex PCR. The sample contains tens of thousands of clones, roughly 89% of which appear only once. The V gene's germline CDR1 is LGHDT and CDR2 YNNKEL (reference sequence). CDR3 size: 11 residues. Trimming removed 2 bases from V and 3 bases from J, with 2 bases in between. The receptor was isolated from a man in his fifties or sixties with lung cancer. Sequencing used PBMCs. The V gene is TRBV3-1 (or the pseudogene TRBV3-2), the J gene TRBJ2-7; D remains unclear. The CDR3 DNA follows: TGTGCCAGCAGCCAATACTACGAGCAGTACTTC. Its translation: CASSQYYEQYF.